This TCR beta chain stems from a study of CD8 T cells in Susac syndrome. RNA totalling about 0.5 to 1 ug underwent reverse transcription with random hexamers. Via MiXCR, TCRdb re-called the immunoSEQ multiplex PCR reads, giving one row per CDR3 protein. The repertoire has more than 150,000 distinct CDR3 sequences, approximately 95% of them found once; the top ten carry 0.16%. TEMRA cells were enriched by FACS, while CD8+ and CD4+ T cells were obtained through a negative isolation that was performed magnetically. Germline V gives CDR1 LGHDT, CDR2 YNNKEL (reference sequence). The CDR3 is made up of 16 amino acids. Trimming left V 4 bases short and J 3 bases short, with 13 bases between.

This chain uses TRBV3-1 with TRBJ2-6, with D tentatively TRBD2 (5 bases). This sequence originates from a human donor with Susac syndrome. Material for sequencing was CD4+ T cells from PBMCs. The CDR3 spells CASSPAGVRGANVLTF. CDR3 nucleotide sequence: TGTGCCAGCAGCCCGGCCGGGGTTCGTGGGGCCAACGTCCTGACTTTC.